These T cell receptor beta chains were read from a single sample in a study of shared clonotypes between healthy human individuals. TCRdb's copy holds only in-frame clones and misses some; the assay was immunoSEQ multiplex PCR. The sample includes over 800,000 clones, over 90% of them seen just once. The specimen was naive CD8+ T cells sorted from blood. Receptor source: a man younger than 45 in good health. Both conserved end residues are part of each CDR3. The order of the fields is D gene, J gene, V gene, clone size, CDR3 DNA, CDR3 protein. A D gene is named only where the DNA matches it firmly. A clone size is listed for some rows: how often the clone was seen (once, few, many), or a class if it is expanded.

.	TRBJ2-2	TRBV5-6	.	TGTGCCAGCAGCTTAATTCGGGCCCTGAACACCGGGGAGCTGTTTTTT	CASSLIRALNTGELFF
TRBD2	TRBJ2-1	TRBV29-1	.	TGCAGCGTTGAAGGCAGGGCGGGAGGCTCCTACAATGAGCAGTTCTTC	CSVEGRAGGSYNEQFF
.	TRBJ2-5	TRBV7-9	.	TGTGCCAGCAGCTTAGTAGGGTACCAAGAGACCCAGTACTTC	CASSLVGYQETQYF
TRBD2	TRBJ2-5	TRBV14	.	TGTGCCAGCAGCCCAGGACTAGTGACCTCGGAGACCCAGTACTTC	CASSPGLVTSETQYF
TRBD1	TRBJ2-2	TRBV11-2	.	TGTGCCAGCGCAGGGGGCCCGAACACCGGGGAGCTGTTTTTT	CASAGGPNTGELFF
TRBD1	TRBJ2-7	TRBV6-1	.	TGTGCCAGCAGTGACCCCGGGACAGGCGTAAGTGTGCAGTACTTC	CASSDPGTGVSVQYF
TRBD1	TRBJ1-1	TRBV9	.	TGTGCCAGCAGCGCGACAGGGGCAGCGAACACTGAAGCTTTCTTT	CASSATGAANTEAFF
.	TRBJ1-1	TRBV7-9	.	TGTGCCAGCAGCCCGGACCTTTCTGGAAAAGCTTTCTTT	CASSPDLSGKAFF
TRBD2	TRBJ2-7	TRBV29-1	few	TGCAGCGTCGGGGGGTCACAACCGGTCGAGCAGTACTTC	CSVGGSQPVEQYF
TRBD2	TRBJ2-7	TRBV11-2	.	TGTGCCAGCAGCTTAGTGGATAGCGGGAAAGACGAGCAGTACTTC	CASSLVDSGKDEQYF
.	TRBJ2-3	TRBV27	.	TGTGCCAGCAGCAGGGTCAGGACGTGGGATACGCAGTATTTT	CASSRVRTWDTQYF
.	TRBJ2-3	TRBV13	few	TGTGCCAGCAGCTCCAGCACAGATACGCAGTATTTT	CASSSSTDTQYF
TRBD2	TRBJ2-7	TRBV28	once	TGTGCCAGCAGTTTCGCGACTAGCGGGAGTAACTACGAGCAGTACTTC	CASSFATSGSNYEQYF
.	TRBJ2-1	TRBV7-9	.	TGTGCCAGCAGCTTTAATGTCAATGAGCAGTTCTTC	CASSFNVNEQFF
.	TRBJ1-1	TRBV19	once	TGTGCCAGTAGTCTGGGGCTCAGAGGCACTGAAGCTTTCTTT	CASSLGLRGTEAFF
.	TRBJ2-1	TRBV7-9	.	TGTGCCAGCAGCTTAGTTAGAGGGGTTTACAATGAGCAGTTCTTC	CASSLVRGVYNEQFF
TRBD2	TRBJ2-1	TRBV9	.	TGTGCCAGCAGCGTGGTAGCGGGAGATTACAATGAGCAGTTCTTC	CASSVVAGDYNEQFF